The 13 T cell receptor beta chains presented below share a single source sample, sequenced in a study of human T cells and chemical hapten exposure. As for time point: patch test 2, 6 weeks after DPC sensitization. Treatment defined: therapeutic diphenylcyclopropenone sensitization with weekly scalp DPC. TCRdb reanalysed the RACE reads using MiXCR and keeps one entry per CDR3 protein. The profile shows about 84,000 distinct CDR3 sequences, more than 9% of them singletons. Source: whole blood, taken in connection with sensitization to the hapten diphenylcyclopropenone (DPC). All receptors come from a woman aged 45-59 years with alopecia areata. Some clones in this sample may be carry-over from other donors' samples.

This clonotype is medium-sized. The chain couples TRBV7-6 to TRBJ2-7; possibly TRBD2 for D (5 bases). CDR3 size: 14 residues. Per the germline V gene, CDR1 is SGHVS and CDR2 is FNYEAQ. Trimming removed 2 bases from V and 0 bases from J, with 8 bases in between. CDR3 DNA sequence: TGTGCCAGCAGCTTAAGCGGAACCTCCTACGAGCAGTACTTC. Translating gives CASSLSGTSYEQYF.

This clonotype occurred a few times. J is TRBJ2-4 and V is TRBV7-9; no clear D gene. The CDR3 has 16 residues. Germline V gives CDR1 SEHNR, CDR2 FQNEAQ (reference sequence). V lost 4 bases and J lost 0, with 13 bases in between. CDR3 sequence reads: CASSSAYDRAKNIQYF. The CDR3 nucleotides read TGTGCCAGCAGCTCGGCATATGATCGAGCCAAAAACATTCAGTACTTC.

This clonotype occurred a few times. Just one base apart from a much larger clone, this may be a read error. V is TRBV9 and J is TRBJ2-3, with TRBD1 identical over 12 bases. After removal of 4 bases from V and 7 bases from J, the junction contained 13 bases not matched to a gene. CDR3 size: 17 residues. Germline loops: CDR1 SGDLS, CDR2 YYNGEE. CDR3 in amino acids: CASSSGQGAYDTNTQYF. The CDR3 DNA is TGTGCCAGCAGCTCGGGACAGGGGGCGTACGATACGAATACGCAGTATTTT.

This clonotype was recorded many times. The chain employs TRBV7-6 and TRBJ1-4, with D perhaps matching TRBD1 (5 bases). Per the germline V gene, CDR1 is SGHVS and CDR2 is FNYEAQ. The CDR3 consists of 16 residues. Trimming left V 1 base short and J 8 bases short, with 17 bases between. In DNA form, the CDR3 reads TGTGCCAGCAGCTTAGGTGACGAGGGGATGAACGAAAAACTGTTTTTT. Translated: CASSLGDEGMNEKLFF.

This clonotype showed up many times. The rearrangement links TRBV3-1 to TRBJ1-1; D is undetermined. Germline V gene lookup returns CDR1 LGHDT and CDR2 YNNKEL (reference sequence). Trimming shortened V by 1 base and J by 4 bases, and 10 bases separated the two germline ends. The CDR3 sequence is 14 residues long. CDR3 sequence (DNA): TGTGCCAGCAGCCAAGGCCGGGGTGGCACTGAAGCTTTCTTT. Residues: CASSQGRGGTEAFF.

The sample holds a few counts of this clonotype. The chain recombines TRBV28 with TRBJ1-2, with TRBD1 matching 7 bases. Per germline, CDR1 MDHEN and CDR2 SYDVKM. CDR3 length: 13 residues. The V gene end was trimmed by 8 bases and the J gene end by 4 bases; junction bases not matched to a gene: 7. Here the CDR3 DNA reads TGTGCCAGCGCCAAACAGGGGCGCTATGGCTACACCTTC. Its translation is CASAKQGRYGYTF.

This clonotype was seen repeatedly, ten times or more. This chain links TRBV12-3 or TRBV12-4 with TRBJ2-2; the match to TRBD2 covers 7 bases. The V gene end was trimmed by 7 bases and the J gene end by 1 base; junction bases not matched to a gene: 3. There are 14 residues in the CDR3. CDR3 amino acids: CASTTSENTGELFF. The CDR3 DNA follows: TGTGCCAGCACCACTAGCGAGAACACCGGGGAGCTGTTTTTT.

This clonotype showed up just a few times. The chain is built from TRBV6-1 and TRBJ2-1; maybe TRBD1 (6 bases). Germline values: CDR1 MNHNS, CDR2 SASEGT. The CDR3 totals 14 residues. The V gene lost 2 bases and the J gene lost 4 bases, with 9 bases spanning the gap. CDR3 sequence (DNA): TGTGCCAGCAGTGAAAGGGGGATTTACAATGAGCAGTTCTTC. Protein sequence: CASSERGIYNEQFF.

This clonotype showed up just a few times. J is TRBJ2-4 and V is TRBV20-1; D is unclear. CDR3 size: 12 residues. The germline V gene encodes CDR1 DFQATT and CDR2 SNEGSKA (reference sequence). V lost 3 bases to trimming and J lost 5 bases, with 8 bases between them. CDR3 nucleotides: TGCAGTGCTAGTTCGCACGAAAACATTCAGTACTTC. This codes for CSASSHENIQYF.

V is TRBV20-1 and J is TRBJ1-2; D unresolved. Trimming shortened V by 2 bases and J by 8 bases, and 12 bases separated the two germline ends. This CDR3 is 12 amino acids long. In germline, CDR1 is DFQATT, CDR2 SNEGSKA (reference sequence). The CDR3 loop reads CSARPSGWGYTF. The CDR3 region has the DNA TGCAGTGCTAGACCGTCAGGTTGGGGCTACACCTTC.

The chain carries TRBV11-1 and TRBJ2-3; D possibly corresponds to TRBD1 (6 bases). V shed 4 bases and J shed 4 bases, with 15 bases lying between them. Germline V gene sequence: CDR1 SGHAT, CDR2 FQDESV (reference sequence). The CDR3 covers 15 residues. CDR3 sequence (DNA): TGTGCCAGCAGCTCACAGGGATTACGCGCAGATACGCAGTATTTT. Translating it yields CASSSQGLRADTQYF.

The chain has TRBV14 and TRBJ2-5, with TRBD1 matching 9 bases. V was pared by 4 bases and J by 5 bases, with 11 bases of the junction left unmatched. The CDR3 sequence is 16 residues long. From germline, CDR1 is SGHDN and CDR2 FVKESK. CDR3 region: CASSRGRDRVQETQYF. CDR3 bases: TGTGCCAGCAGCCGTGGCCGGGACAGGGTGCAGGAGACCCAGTACTTC.

V usage is TRBV7-8 and J usage is TRBJ1-1; TRBD1 is a possible D gene (5 bases). The ends were cut back, 1 base at V and 4 bases at J, with 13 bases in the middle. In germline, CDR1 is SGHVS, CDR2 FQNEAQ. The length of the CDR3 is 15 residues. CDR3 in amino acids: CASSLVGSGTTEAFF. The CDR3 DNA reads as TGTGCCAGCAGCTTAGTGGGGAGTGGGACCACTGAAGCTTTCTTT.